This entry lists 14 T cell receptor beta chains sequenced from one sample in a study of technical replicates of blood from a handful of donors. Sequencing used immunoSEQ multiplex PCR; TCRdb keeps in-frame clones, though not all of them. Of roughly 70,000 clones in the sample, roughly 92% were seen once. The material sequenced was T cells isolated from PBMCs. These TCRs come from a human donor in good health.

The CDR3 sequence is CASSRGQGNTEAFF. CDR3 DNA: TGTGCCAGCAGCCGGGGACAGGGGAACACTGAAGCTTTCTTT. The genes are TRBV5-4 and TRBJ1-1; 9 bases match TRBD1. Trimming removed 4 bases from V and 1 base from J; junction bases left unmatched: 2. The CDR3 sequence is 14 residues long. Germline V gives CDR1 SGHNT, CDR2 YYREEE (reference sequence).

The CDR3 sequence: CASLDSMNTEAFF. CDR3 sequence (DNA): TGTGCCAGCTTAGACAGCATGAACACTGAAGCTTTCTTT. The chain has TRBV19 and TRBJ1-1; D possibly corresponds to TRBD1 (5 bases). V lost 9 bases and J 0 bases, leaving 11 bases between the germline ends. Germline V lookup: CDR1 LNHDA, CDR2 SQIVND (reference sequence). CDR3 length equals 13 residues.

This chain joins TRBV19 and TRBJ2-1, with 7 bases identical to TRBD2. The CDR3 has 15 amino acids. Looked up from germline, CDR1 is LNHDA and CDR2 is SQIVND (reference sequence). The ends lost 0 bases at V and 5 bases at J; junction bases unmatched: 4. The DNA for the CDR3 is TGTGCCAGTAGTATAGATAGCGGGTCCCACAATGAGCAGTTCTTC. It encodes CASSIDSGSHNEQFF.

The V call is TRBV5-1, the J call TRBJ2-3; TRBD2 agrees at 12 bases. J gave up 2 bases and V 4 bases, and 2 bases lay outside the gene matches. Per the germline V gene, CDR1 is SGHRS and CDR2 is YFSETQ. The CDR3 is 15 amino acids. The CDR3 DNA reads TGCGCCAGCAGCGGACTAGCGGGGAACACAGATACGCAGTATTTT. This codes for CASSGLAGNTDTQYF.

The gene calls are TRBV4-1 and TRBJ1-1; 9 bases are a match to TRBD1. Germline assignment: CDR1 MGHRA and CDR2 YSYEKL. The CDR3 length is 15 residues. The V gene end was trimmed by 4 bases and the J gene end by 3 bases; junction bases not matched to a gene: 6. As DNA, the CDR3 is TGCGCCAGCAGCCGACCCAGGGACAGGGACACTGAAGCTTTCTTT. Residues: CASSRPRDRDTEAFF.

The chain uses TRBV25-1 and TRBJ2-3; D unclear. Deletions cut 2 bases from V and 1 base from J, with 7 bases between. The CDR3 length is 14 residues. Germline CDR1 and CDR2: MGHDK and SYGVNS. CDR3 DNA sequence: TGTGCCAGCAGTGAAAAACAGCGCACAGATACGCAGTATTTT. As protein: CASSEKQRTDTQYF.

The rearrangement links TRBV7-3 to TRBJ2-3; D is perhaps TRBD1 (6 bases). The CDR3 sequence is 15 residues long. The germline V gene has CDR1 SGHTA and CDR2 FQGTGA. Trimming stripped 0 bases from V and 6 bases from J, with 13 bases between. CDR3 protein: CASSLTGTQTDTQYF. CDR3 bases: TGTGCCAGCAGCTTAACAGGGACACAAACGGATACGCAGTATTTT.

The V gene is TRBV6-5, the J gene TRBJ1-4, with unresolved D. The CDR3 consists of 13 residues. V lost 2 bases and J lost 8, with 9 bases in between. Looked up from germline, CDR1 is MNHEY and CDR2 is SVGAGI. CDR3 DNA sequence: TGTGCCAGCAGTTACGCGGGGAGGGAAAAACTGTTTTTT. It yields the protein CASSYAGREKLFF.

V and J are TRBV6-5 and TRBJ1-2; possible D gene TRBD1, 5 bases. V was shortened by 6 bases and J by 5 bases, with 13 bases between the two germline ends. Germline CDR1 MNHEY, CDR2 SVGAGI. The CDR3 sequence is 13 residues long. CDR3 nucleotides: TGTGCCAGCAGCCCCGGGACTCCATATGGCTACACCTTC. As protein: CASSPGTPYGYTF.

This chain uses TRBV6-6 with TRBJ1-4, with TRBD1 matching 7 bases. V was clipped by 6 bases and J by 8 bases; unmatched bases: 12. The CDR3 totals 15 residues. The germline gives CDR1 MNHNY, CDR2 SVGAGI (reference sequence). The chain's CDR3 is CASSPDRVGGEKLFF. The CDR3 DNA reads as TGTGCCAGCAGCCCTGACAGGGTAGGAGGGGAAAAACTGTTTTTT.

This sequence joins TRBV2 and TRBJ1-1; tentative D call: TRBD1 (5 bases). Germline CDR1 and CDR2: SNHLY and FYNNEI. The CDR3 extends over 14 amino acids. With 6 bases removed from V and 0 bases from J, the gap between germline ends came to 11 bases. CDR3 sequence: CASRVDIMNTEAFF. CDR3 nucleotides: TGTGCCAGCAGGGTGGACATCATGAACACTGAAGCTTTCTTT.

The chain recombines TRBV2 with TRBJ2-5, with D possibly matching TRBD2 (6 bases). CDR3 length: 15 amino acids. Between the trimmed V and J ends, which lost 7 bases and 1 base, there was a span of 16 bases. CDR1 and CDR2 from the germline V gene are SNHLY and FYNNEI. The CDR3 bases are TGTGCCAGCACCCCGTCACGGGGGACCCAAGAGACCCAGTACTTC. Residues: CASTPSRGTQETQYF.

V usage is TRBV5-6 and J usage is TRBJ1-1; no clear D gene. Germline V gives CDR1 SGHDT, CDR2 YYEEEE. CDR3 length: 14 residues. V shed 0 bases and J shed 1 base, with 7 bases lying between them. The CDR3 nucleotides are TGTGCCAGCAGCTTGGGAGAGTGGAACACTGAAGCTTTCTTT. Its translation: CASSLGEWNTEAFF. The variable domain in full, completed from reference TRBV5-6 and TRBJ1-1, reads DAGVTQSPTHLIKTRGQQVTLRCSPKSGHDTVSWYQQALGQGPQFIFQYYEEEERQRGNFPDRFSGHQFPNYSSELNVNALLLGDSALYLCASSLGEWNTEAFFGQGTRLTVV.

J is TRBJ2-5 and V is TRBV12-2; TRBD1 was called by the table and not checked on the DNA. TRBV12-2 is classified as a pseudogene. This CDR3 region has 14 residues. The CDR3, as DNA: TGTGCAAGTCGCTTAGCGCAGGGGTTAAAGACCCAGTACTTC. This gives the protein CASRLAQGLKTQYF.